A selection of T cell receptor beta chains follows, all from one sample in a study of T cells in Graves' hyperthyroidism and ophthalmopathy. One entry per CDR3 protein, called by TCRdb with MiXCR from the multiplex PCR reads. Counted here are 300,000 to 500,000 distinct CDR3 sequences, roughly an eighth occurring once; the ten biggest clones make up around 27%. The sample comprised blood. The source of these receptors is a middle-aged man with Graves' ophthalmopathy. Each CDR3 is given without its conserved first and last residue.

>TRBV20-1|TRBJ1-1
SALRDSRTEAF
>TRBV18|TRBJ1-4
ASSPVLYEKLF
>TRBV6-1|TRBJ1-2
ASTQPSGYGYT
>TRBV28|TRBJ2-5
ASSEEGGPGETQY
>TRBV11-2|TRBJ2-2
ASSLAAGGYTGELF
>TRBV29-1|TRBJ2-5
SVGTGAQETQY
>TRBV6-1|TRBJ1-2
ASSPTSDNYGYT
>TRBV30|TRBJ1-1
AWGAGRNTEAF
>TRBV20-1|TRBJ2-7
SAAGWGAREQY
>TRBV30|TRBJ2-2
AWSMGPTTGELF
>TRBV5-1|TRBJ2-5
ASSNGLAGGWQETQY
>TRBV6-1|TRBJ2-5
ASNRGRLAGVSLED
>TRBV4-2|TRBJ2-5
ASSQDLVIGFETQY
>TRBV5-1|TRBJ2-1
ASSSPSLSSGRDEQF
>TRBV18|TRBJ2-3
ASSSQGAGADTQY
>TRBV6-1|TRBJ1-2
ASSGTGEYGYT
>TRBV27|TRBJ2-1
ASIILAGGSSYNEQF
>TRBV15|TRBJ1-5
ATSRVSNQPQH
>TRBV29-1|TRBJ2-5
SVEDRGRVETQY
>TRBV7-2|TRBJ2-2
ASSFTGAGTGELF
>TRBV28|TRBJ1-1
ASKRGTEAF
>TRBV10-3|TRBJ1-5
AISATGSGQPQH
>TRBV6-1|TRBJ1-2
ASSELGGAYGYT
>TRBV28|TRBJ2-6
ASSSQWDSESGANVLT
>TRBV5-1|TRBJ2-5
ASSLGDRDGETQY
>TRBV6-1|TRBJ2-3
ASRGTSWLGSDTQY
>TRBV15|TRBJ2-2
ATSRHSPGTSVKTNTGELF
>TRBV2|TRBJ2-1
ASSAKNSLSYNEQF
>TRBV30|TRBJ1-6
ACGSQGPLH
>TRBV24-1|TRBJ2-5
ATSDLSAEETQY
>TRBV7-2|TRBJ1-2
ASSLRDRETGYT
>TRBV29-1|TRBJ2-5
SVGGRSEETQY
>TRBV7-9|TRBJ2-2
ASAVVSGRVYTGELF
>TRBV5-1|TRBJ2-5
ASSFGQQETQY
>TRBV20-1|TRBJ1-4
SARTLRELF
>TRBV5-1|TRBJ2-1
ASSLGLENNEQF
>TRBV15|TRBJ2-3
ATSSLSGAGTDTQY
>TRBV29-1|TRBJ2-1
SVVEGNEQF
>TRBV2|TRBJ2-3
ASRPRRDTQY
>TRBV20-1|TRBJ2-5
SAQLAGGAETQY
>TRBV5-5|TRBJ1-2
ASSLNRRYGYT
>TRBV11-2|TRBJ2-1
ASRATGTSGHEQF
>TRBV6-1|TRBJ2-7
ASMEGPYEQY